Listed below are T cell receptor beta chains from one sample, sequenced in a study of T-cell memory formation after mild COVID-19. TCRdb used MiXCR to reprocess the 5' RACE reads, holding one entry per CDR3 protein. This table holds about 170,000 distinct CDR3 sequences, 10% to 15% found once. The sample consisted of PBMCs or a T cell subset sorted from them (not recorded which). Source of these receptors: a young man who had mild COVID-19 (a few samples of this study predate the infection). Cell type and time point are not known. Both conserved end residues are part of each CDR3. The D gene is left open where the match is weak. Part of the rows lack a size; the others show once, few, many or a class for expanded clones.

CDR3nt: TGTGCCAGCAGCCAAGGTCCCCAGGGGGCGGTGACCCAGTACTTC
CDR3aa: CASSQGPQGAVTQYF
d_gene: TRBD1
v_gene: TRBV4-2
j_gene: TRBJ2-5
abundance: NA

CDR3nt: TGTGCCAGCAGCCTACGACAAGGAAACGAGCAGTACTTC
CDR3aa: CASSLRQGNEQYF
d_gene: NA
v_gene: TRBV7-9
j_gene: TRBJ2-7
abundance: few

CDR3nt: TGCGCCAGCAGCTTGCAGAAGGGGACCGGGGAGCTGTTTTTT
CDR3aa: CASSLQKGTGELFF
d_gene: NA
v_gene: TRBV5-1
j_gene: TRBJ2-2
abundance: few

CDR3nt: TGCGCCAGCAGCGAACGGAGGTCAGGGGCCAACGTCCTGACTTTC
CDR3aa: CASSERRSGANVLTF
d_gene: NA
v_gene: TRBV4-1
j_gene: TRBJ2-6
abundance: few

CDR3nt: TGTGCCAGCGGCCACGAGCAGTACTTC
CDR3aa: CASGHEQYF
d_gene: NA
v_gene: TRBV6-6
j_gene: TRBJ2-7
abundance: few

CDR3nt: TGTGCCAGCAGTGCCAACAGGGGAGAGACCCAGTACTTC
CDR3aa: CASSANRGETQYF
d_gene: TRBD1
v_gene: TRBV28
j_gene: TRBJ2-5
abundance: many

CDR3nt: TGTGCCAGCGTTAATGGATTCGGCTCTGGAAACACCATATATTTT
CDR3aa: CASVNGFGSGNTIYF
d_gene: NA
v_gene: TRBV6-1
j_gene: TRBJ1-3
abundance: few

CDR3nt: TGTGCCAGCAGCAGCTATTTCGGGACTAGCGGGGGGTTTTCCTACAATGAGCAGTTCTTC
CDR3aa: CASSSYFGTSGGFSYNEQFF
d_gene: TRBD2
v_gene: TRBV5-4
j_gene: TRBJ2-1
abundance: few

CDR3nt: TGTGCCACCAGCAGAGTCAGGGGGGCCGGGGAGACCCAGTACTTC
CDR3aa: CATSRVRGAGETQYF
d_gene: NA
v_gene: TRBV15
j_gene: TRBJ2-5
abundance: many

CDR3nt: TGCGCCAGCAGCTTGGACGGACAGGGGGAAAACATTCAGTACTTC
CDR3aa: CASSLDGQGENIQYF
d_gene: TRBD1
v_gene: TRBV5-1
j_gene: TRBJ2-4
abundance: few

CDR3nt: TGCAGTGCTAAGAGGGGGGCCTATGGCTACACCTTC
CDR3aa: CSAKRGAYGYTF
d_gene: NA
v_gene: TRBV20-1
j_gene: TRBJ1-2
abundance: many

CDR3nt: TGTGCCAGCAGCTTAGCGACGTTCGTTGGGACAGAAAATGAAAAACTGTTTTTT
CDR3aa: CASSLATFVGTENEKLFF
d_gene: TRBD1
v_gene: TRBV7-9
j_gene: TRBJ1-4
abundance: NA

CDR3nt: TGTGCCAGCAGCTTAGCCTCGGGTCTAGATACGCAGTATTTT
CDR3aa: CASSLASGLDTQYF
d_gene: NA
v_gene: TRBV11-2
j_gene: TRBJ2-3
abundance: many

CDR3nt: TGTGCCAGCAGCCCATCCTTGACTGGGGCCAACGTCCTGACTTTC
CDR3aa: CASSPSLTGANVLTF
d_gene: NA
v_gene: TRBV7-3
j_gene: TRBJ2-6
abundance: once

CDR3nt: TGTGCCAGCAGTTACCCAGCAGGGCGGGACTATGGCTACACCTTC
CDR3aa: CASSYPAGRDYGYTF
d_gene: NA
v_gene: TRBV6-6
j_gene: TRBJ1-2
abundance: NA

CDR3nt: TGTGCCAGCAGTCAAAGACTAGCGGGGACCGGGGAGCTGTTTTTT
CDR3aa: CASSQRLAGTGELFF
d_gene: TRBD2
v_gene: TRBV12-3/TRBV12-4
j_gene: TRBJ2-2
abundance: many

CDR3nt: TGTGCCAGCAGCACCGGGGGCCCGCTGGCGGATACGCAGTATTTT
CDR3aa: CASSTGGPLADTQYF
d_gene: NA
v_gene: TRBV7-2
j_gene: TRBJ2-3
abundance: few

CDR3nt: TGCAGTGCTAGCCGACCCTGGGGCAATCAGCCCCAGCATTTT
CDR3aa: CSASRPWGNQPQHF
d_gene: NA
v_gene: TRBV20-1
j_gene: TRBJ1-5
abundance: NA

CDR3nt: TGTGCCAGCAGTTTCCCTTTGCGCGGCTACACCTTC
CDR3aa: CASSFPLRGYTF
d_gene: NA
v_gene: TRBV12-3/TRBV12-4
j_gene: TRBJ1-2
abundance: few

CDR3nt: TGTGCCAGCAGCTTAAAGGGGGAAGCTTTCTTT
CDR3aa: CASSLKGEAFF
d_gene: NA
v_gene: TRBV11-1
j_gene: TRBJ1-1
abundance: NA

CDR3nt: TGCAGTGCTAGATATAGCGGGGGGGCCGATGAGCAGTTCTTC
CDR3aa: CSARYSGGADEQFF
d_gene: TRBD2
v_gene: TRBV20-1
j_gene: TRBJ2-1
abundance: NA

CDR3nt: TGTGCCAGCAGTTGGCAGGAGAACACTGAAGCTTTCTTT
CDR3aa: CASSWQENTEAFF
d_gene: NA
v_gene: TRBV12-3/TRBV12-4
j_gene: TRBJ1-1
abundance: NA

CDR3nt: TGTGCCAGCGGCCCGGGGCCGAGGGGCTACACCTTC
CDR3aa: CASGPGPRGYTF
d_gene: NA
v_gene: TRBV6-5
j_gene: TRBJ1-2
abundance: many

CDR3nt: TGTGCCAGCAGTCTAACAGGGGAAGGGCAGCCCCAGCATTTT
CDR3aa: CASSLTGEGQPQHF
d_gene: TRBD1
v_gene: TRBV12-3/TRBV12-4
j_gene: TRBJ1-5
abundance: many

CDR3nt: TGTGCCAGCCTCCTTCTAGGGACAAGAAATGAAAAACTGTTTTTT
CDR3aa: CASLLLGTRNEKLFF
d_gene: NA
v_gene: TRBV9
j_gene: TRBJ1-4
abundance: few

CDR3nt: TGTGCCAGCAGTCCGGGACATTCCCAGAACACCGGGGAGCTGTTTTTT
CDR3aa: CASSPGHSQNTGELFF
d_gene: NA
v_gene: TRBV28
j_gene: TRBJ2-2
abundance: NA

CDR3nt: TGTGCCAGCAGTCGACAGGGGGCCCACGAGACCCAGTACTTC
CDR3aa: CASSRQGAHETQYF
d_gene: TRBD1
v_gene: TRBV5-4
j_gene: TRBJ2-5
abundance: few

CDR3nt: TGTGCCAGCGGGCGGGTCAATGAGCAGTTCTTC
CDR3aa: CASGRVNEQFF
d_gene: NA
v_gene: TRBV27
j_gene: TRBJ2-1
abundance: few

CDR3nt: TGCAGCGTTGCGAGACAGCTCACAGATACGCAGTATTTT
CDR3aa: CSVARQLTDTQYF
d_gene: NA
v_gene: TRBV29-1
j_gene: TRBJ2-3
abundance: NA

CDR3nt: TGCAGCGTTGGTCTAGGGAGGGATCAGCCCCAGCATTTT
CDR3aa: CSVGLGRDQPQHF
d_gene: NA
v_gene: TRBV29-1
j_gene: TRBJ1-5
abundance: few

CDR3nt: TGTGCCAGCAGCCAAGATCTGCCTGAAAAACTGTTTTTT
CDR3aa: CASSQDLPEKLFF
d_gene: NA
v_gene: TRBV4-2
j_gene: TRBJ1-4
abundance: few

CDR3nt: TGCGCCAGCAGTGAGTCGACTCCGGCCAGCTACCAAGAGACCCAGTACTTC
CDR3aa: CASSESTPASYQETQYF
d_gene: NA
v_gene: TRBV10-1
j_gene: TRBJ2-5
abundance: few

CDR3nt: TGTGCCATCAGTGAGTCGACCCGGGGCGCTGGGGAGCTGTTTTTT
CDR3aa: CAISESTRGAGELFF
d_gene: NA
v_gene: TRBV10-3
j_gene: TRBJ2-2
abundance: few

CDR3nt: TGTGCCAGCAGCTTCTTCAATCAGCCCCAGCATTTT
CDR3aa: CASSFFNQPQHF
d_gene: NA
v_gene: TRBV7-9
j_gene: TRBJ1-5
abundance: few

CDR3nt: TGCGCCAGCAGCCAAATCGAGAGGGGCGTCTATGGCTACACCTTC
CDR3aa: CASSQIERGVYGYTF
d_gene: NA
v_gene: TRBV5-1
j_gene: TRBJ1-2
abundance: few

CDR3nt: TGCGCCAGCAGCTTGGAAGGGCTCGGAGATACGCAGTATTTT
CDR3aa: CASSLEGLGDTQYF
d_gene: NA
v_gene: TRBV5-1
j_gene: TRBJ2-3
abundance: NA

CDR3nt: TGTGCCACGGGAGGCGGGAGATCTAGCACAGATACGCAGTATTTT
CDR3aa: CATGGGRSSTDTQYF
d_gene: TRBD2
v_gene: TRBV6-1
j_gene: TRBJ2-3
abundance: NA

CDR3nt: TGCACCAGCATCCCCGGGACAGGGGGGATTGAGCAGTTCTTC
CDR3aa: CTSIPGTGGIEQFF
d_gene: NA
v_gene: TRBV1
j_gene: TRBJ2-1
abundance: NA

CDR3nt: TGTGCCAGCAGTGCCCTAACAGGAACGAATCAGCCCCAGCATTTT
CDR3aa: CASSALTGTNQPQHF
d_gene: NA
v_gene: TRBV12-3/TRBV12-4
j_gene: TRBJ1-5
abundance: few

CDR3nt: TGTGCCACCCGGGGGCTCGGCGCAGATACGCAGTATTTT
CDR3aa: CATRGLGADTQYF
d_gene: NA
v_gene: TRBV12-3/TRBV12-4
j_gene: TRBJ2-3
abundance: many

CDR3nt: TGTGCCACCAGTGATTTCGGGGGGGCAGGCTACAATGAGCAGTTCTTC
CDR3aa: CATSDFGGAGYNEQFF
d_gene: TRBD2
v_gene: TRBV24-1
j_gene: TRBJ2-1
abundance: few

CDR3nt: TGCGCCAGCAGCCCTGGTGGTTGGGAAAAACTGTTTTTT
CDR3aa: CASSPGGWEKLFF
d_gene: NA
v_gene: TRBV5-1
j_gene: TRBJ1-4
abundance: NA

CDR3nt: TGTGCCAGCTCACCTAGGACAAGCGAGGATGAAAAACTGTTTTTT
CDR3aa: CASSPRTSEDEKLFF
d_gene: NA
v_gene: TRBV18
j_gene: TRBJ1-4
abundance: few

CDR3nt: TGCAGCGTTGTCCCTGGGTTGGCTGAAGCTTTCTTT
CDR3aa: CSVVPGLAEAFF
d_gene: NA
v_gene: TRBV29-1
j_gene: TRBJ1-1
abundance: NA